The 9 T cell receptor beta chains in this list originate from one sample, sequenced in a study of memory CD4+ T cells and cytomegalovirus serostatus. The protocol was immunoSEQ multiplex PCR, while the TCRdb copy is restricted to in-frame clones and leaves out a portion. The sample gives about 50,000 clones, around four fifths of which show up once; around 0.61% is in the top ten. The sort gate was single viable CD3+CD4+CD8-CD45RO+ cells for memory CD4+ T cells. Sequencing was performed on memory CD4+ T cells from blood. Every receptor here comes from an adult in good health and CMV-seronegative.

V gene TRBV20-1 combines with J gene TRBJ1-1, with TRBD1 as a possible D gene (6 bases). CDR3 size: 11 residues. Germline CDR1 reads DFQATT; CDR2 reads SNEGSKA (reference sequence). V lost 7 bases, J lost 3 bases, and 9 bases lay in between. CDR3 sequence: CSEAGDTEAFF. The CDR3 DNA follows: TGCAGTGAGGCAGGGGACACTGAAGCTTTCTTT.

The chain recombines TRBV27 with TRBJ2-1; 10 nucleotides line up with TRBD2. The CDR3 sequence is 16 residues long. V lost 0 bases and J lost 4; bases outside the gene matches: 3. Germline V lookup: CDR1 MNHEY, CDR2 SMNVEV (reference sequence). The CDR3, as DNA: TGTGCCAGCAGTTTATCCCGGACTAGCGGATACAATGAGCAGTTCTTC. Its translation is CASSLSRTSGYNEQFF.

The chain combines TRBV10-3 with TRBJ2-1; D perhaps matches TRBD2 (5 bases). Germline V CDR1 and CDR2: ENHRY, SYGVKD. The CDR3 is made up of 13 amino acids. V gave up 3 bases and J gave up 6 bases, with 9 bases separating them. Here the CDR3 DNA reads TGTGCCATCAGTGAAGCGGCCATCAATGAGCAGTTCTTC. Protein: CAISEAAINEQFF.

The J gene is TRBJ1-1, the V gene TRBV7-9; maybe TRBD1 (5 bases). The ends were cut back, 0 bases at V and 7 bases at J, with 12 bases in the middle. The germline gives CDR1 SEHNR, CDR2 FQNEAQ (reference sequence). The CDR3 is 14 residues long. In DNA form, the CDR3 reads TGTGCCAGCAGCTTAGCGGCTCGGGGGAGTGAAGCTTTCTTT. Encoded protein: CASSLAARGSEAFF.

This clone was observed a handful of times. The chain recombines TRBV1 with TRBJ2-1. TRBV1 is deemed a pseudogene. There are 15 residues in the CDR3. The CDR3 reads CTSSQGLRVYNEQFF. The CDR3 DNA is TGCACCAGCAGCCAAGGGCTCAGAGTATACAATGAGCAGTTCTTC.

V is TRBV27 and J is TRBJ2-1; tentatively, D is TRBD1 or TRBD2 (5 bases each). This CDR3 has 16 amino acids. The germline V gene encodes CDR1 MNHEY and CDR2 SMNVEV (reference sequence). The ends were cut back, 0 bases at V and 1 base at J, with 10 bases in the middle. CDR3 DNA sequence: TGTGCCAGCAGTTTATCGAGGGGTGGGTCCTACAATGAGCAGTTCTTC. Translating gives CASSLSRGGSYNEQFF.

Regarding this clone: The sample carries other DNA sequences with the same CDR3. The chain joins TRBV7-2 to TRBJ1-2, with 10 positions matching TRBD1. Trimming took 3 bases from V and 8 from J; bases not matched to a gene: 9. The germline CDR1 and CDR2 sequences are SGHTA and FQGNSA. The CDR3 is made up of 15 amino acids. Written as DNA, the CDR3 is TGTGCCAGCAGCTTGGCGACCGGGACAGGGGAGGGCTACACCTTC. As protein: CASSLATGTGEGYTF.

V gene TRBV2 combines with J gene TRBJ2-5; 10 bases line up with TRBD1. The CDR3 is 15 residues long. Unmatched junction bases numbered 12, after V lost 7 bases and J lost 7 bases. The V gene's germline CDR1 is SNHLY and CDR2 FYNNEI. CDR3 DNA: TGTGCCAGCATTCCCGGGACAGGGGTCCGGGGGACCCAGTACTTC. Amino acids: CASIPGTGVRGTQYF.

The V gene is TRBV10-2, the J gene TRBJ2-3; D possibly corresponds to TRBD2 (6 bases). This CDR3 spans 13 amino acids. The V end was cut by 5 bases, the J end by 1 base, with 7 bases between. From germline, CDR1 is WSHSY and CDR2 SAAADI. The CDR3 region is CASSTGGTDTQYF. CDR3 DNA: TGCGCCAGCAGTACGGGGGGCACAGATACGCAGTATTTT.